The next 20 T cell receptor beta chains were all read from a single sample in a study of T cell clonotyping in hematopoietic cell transplantation. Sequenced by immunoSEQ multiplex PCR; TCRdb stores in-frame clones only, minus some. The data hold 10,000 to 15,000 clones, with just under 95% observed a single time. This specimen was PBMCs, taken 100 days after allogeneic stem cell transplant. The receptors here all came from a female patient aged 50-59 years who had an allogeneic stem cell transplant from an unrelated donor, so the T cells may come from the graft donor. Some clones in this sample may be carry-over from other donors' samples.

This sequence joins TRBV21-1 and TRBJ1-1; TRBD1 is taken as the D call from the table, unchecked against the DNA. TRBV21-1 is a pseudogene segment. The CDR3 consists of 15 residues. For the CDR3, the DNA is TGTGCCAGCAGCTGTCGGACAGGGTGCCACACTGAAGCTTTCTTT. Amino acids: CASSCRTGCHTEAFF.

This clone was seen once. V gene TRBV7-8 combines with J gene TRBJ1-2; a weak D match, TRBD1 (6 bases). The V and J ends lost 8 bases and 2 bases respectively, with 12 bases between them. The CDR3 has 13 amino acids. The germline V gene has CDR1 SGHVS and CDR2 FQNEAQ. CDR3 sequence reads: CASSLQGNYGYTF. The CDR3 coding sequence is TGTGCCAGCTCCCTGCAGGGGAACTATGGCTACACCTTC. The full variable domain, its missing parts supplied by reference TRBV7-8 and TRBJ1-2, is GAGVSQSPRYKVAKRGQDVALRCDPISGHVSLFWYQQALGQGPEFLTYFQNEAQLDKSGLPSDRFFAERPEGSVSTLKIQRTQQEDSAVYLCASSLQGNYGYTFGSGTRLTVV.

Comments on this clone: The junction differs from germline at one of its ends, possibly a read error. This chain joins TRBV6-6 and TRBJ1-6; 8 nucleotides align to TRBD1. The CDR3 has 12 residues. Germline lookup yields CDR1 MNHNY and CDR2 SVGAGI (reference sequence). The CDR3 DNA follows: TGTGCCAGCAGTCCCTCCGGGACAGGAACGACCTTT. Amino acids: CASSPSGTGTTF.

This rearrangement joins TRBV6-1 to TRBJ1-1; D call uncertain. The CDR3 covers 13 residues. V lost 8 bases and J lost 1, with 11 bases in between. Germline lookup yields CDR1 MNHNS and CDR2 SASEGT. Here the CDR3 reads CASSPPGNTEAFF. CDR3 in DNA: TGTGCCAGCTCCCCGCCGGGGAACACTGAAGCTTTCTTT.

The chain is built from TRBV10-3 and TRBJ1-3; 7 bases line up with TRBD1. Germline V lookup: CDR1 ENHRY, CDR2 SYGVKD. Losses at the gene ends were 6 bases for V and 3 bases for J; bases not matched to a gene: 2. This CDR3 has 13 residues. CDR3 sequence reads: CAIRTGSGNTIYF. The CDR3 coding sequence is TGTGCCATCAGGACAGGGAGTGGAAACACCATATATTTT.

This chain links TRBV27 with TRBJ1-2; D remains ambiguous. The CDR3 runs 13 residues. Looked up from germline, CDR1 is MNHEY and CDR2 is SMNVEV (reference sequence). Trimming shortened V by 3 bases and J by 0 bases, and 5 bases separated the two germline ends. The CDR3 sequence: CASSFTANYGYTF. CDR3 coding DNA: TGTGCCAGCAGTTTTACGGCTAACTATGGCTACACCTTC.

The chain employs TRBV6-1 and TRBJ1-3; no reliable D call. Trimming removed 2 bases at V and 1 base at J, with 9 bases between. Germline loops: CDR1 MNHNS, CDR2 SASEGT. The CDR3 is 15 amino acids. The CDR3 spells CASSERQTSGNTIYF. The CDR3 bases are TGTGCCAGCAGTGAAAGGCAGACTTCTGGAAACACCATATATTTT.

The chain recombines TRBV5-4 with TRBJ2-5; D remains unclear. V lost 3 bases and J 5 bases, leaving 8 bases between the germline ends. This CDR3 is 12 amino acids long. CDR1 and CDR2 (germline): SGHNT, YYREEE (reference sequence). CDR3 in amino acids: CASSSRRETQYF. The DNA of the CDR3 is TGTGCCAGCAGCTCGAGACGGGAGACCCAGTACTTC.

V is TRBV7-9 and J is TRBJ2-3; 7 bases are a match to TRBD1. The CDR3 contains 15 residues. Trimming took 5 bases from V and 0 from J; bases not matched to a gene: 5. The germline gives CDR1 SEHNR, CDR2 FQNEAQ (reference sequence). In DNA form, the CDR3 reads TGTGCCAGCAGCAAAACAGGGGATAGCACAGATACGCAGTATTTT. Translated: CASSKTGDSTDTQYF. Full variable domain (remainder filled in from reference TRBV7-9 and TRBJ2-3): DTGVSQNPRHKITKRGQNVTFRCDPISEHNRLYWYRQTLGQGPEFLTYFQNEAQLEKSRLLSDRFSAERPKGSFSTLEIQRTEQGDSAMYLCASSKTGDSTDTQYFGPGTRLTVL.

This sequence joins TRBV29-1 and TRBJ2-5, with 9 bases fitting TRBD2. This CDR3 is built from 14 residues. Germline trimming cut 5 bases from V and 4 bases from J; bases unmatched to any gene: 8. From germline, CDR1 is SQVTM and CDR2 ANQGSEA. The CDR3 region is CSVRGRAEVETQYF. In DNA, the CDR3 is TGCAGCGTTCGCGGGAGGGCCGAGGTAGAGACCCAGTACTTC. Supplemented by reference TRBV29-1 and TRBJ2-5, the full variable domain reads SAVISQKPSRDICQRGTSLTIQCQVDSQVTMMFWYRQQPGQSLTLIATANQGSEATYESGFVIDKFPISRPNLTFSTLTVSNMSPEDSSIYLCSVRGRAEVETQYFGPGTRLLVL.

This clone is classed as medium-sized (0.01 to 0.1%). This chain links TRBV5-5 with TRBJ1-2; D gene unclear. Trimming pared 3 bases from V and 3 bases from J, leaving 6 bases between. CDR1 and CDR2 from the germline V gene are SGHKS and YYEKEE (reference sequence). The CDR3 length is 12 residues. The CDR3 region is CASSYPDYGYTF. CDR3 sequence (DNA): TGTGCCAGCAGCTATCCTGACTATGGCTACACCTTC.

The chain has TRBV19 and TRBJ1-5; D not resolved. Trimming removed 7 bases from V and 7 bases from J, with 11 bases in between. Germline values: CDR1 LNHDA, CDR2 SQIVND (reference sequence). The CDR3 covers 12 residues. The CDR3 DNA follows: TGTGCCAGTAAGGAGGGAGGACAGCCCCAGCATTTT. This encodes CASKEGGQPQHF. Variable domain in full (rest from reference TRBV19 and TRBJ1-5): DGGITQSPKYLFRKEGQNVTLSCEQNLNHDAMYWYRQDPGQGLRLIYYSQIVNDFQKGDIAEGYSVSREKKESFPLTVTSAQKNPTAFYLCASKEGGQPQHFGDGTRLSIL.

V is TRBV14 and J is TRBJ1-1; D ambiguous. Trimming removed 0 bases from V and 5 bases from J, with 13 bases in between. Germline CDR1 reads SGHDN; CDR2 reads FVKESK. The CDR3 is 15 residues long. CDR3 residues: CASSQEEWPRTEAFF. CDR3 bases: TGTGCCAGCAGCCAAGAAGAATGGCCCCGAACTGAAGCTTTCTTT.

The V gene is TRBV7-2, the J gene TRBJ2-7; TRBD2 aligns across 7 bases. V trimming: 1 base; J trimming: 4 bases; junction bases outside the gene matches: 4. The CDR3 length is 14 residues. Germline V lookup: CDR1 SGHTA, CDR2 FQGNSA. CDR3 nucleotides: TGTGCCAGCAGCTTAGAGAGGGGAGGGTACGAGCAGTACTTC. Protein product: CASSLERGGYEQYF. Combining the CDR3 with reference TRBV7-2 and TRBJ2-7 gives the whole variable domain GAGVSQSPSNKVTEKGKDVELRCDPISGHTALYWYRQSLGQGLEFLIYFQGNSAPDKSGLPSDRFSAERTGGSVSTLTIQRTQQEDSAVYLCASSLERGGYEQYFGPGTRLTVT.

This clone is deemed medium-sized. The V call is TRBV18, the J call TRBJ1-1, with TRBD1 as a possible D gene (5 bases). This CDR3 is 16 amino acids long. V gave up 5 bases and J gave up 1 base, with 17 bases separating them. CDR1 is KGHSH, CDR2 LQKENI, per germline. Here the CDR3 DNA reads TGTGCCAGCTCAGGTGGGGGGATGATTAGGAACACTGAAGCTTTCTTT. Translated: CASSGGGMIRNTEAFF.

The chain employs TRBV11-2 and TRBJ1-3; 8 nucleotides line up with TRBD1. Germline CDR1 reads SGHAT; CDR2 reads FQNNGV. The trim removed 1 base at V and 0 bases at J, leaving 5 bases unmatched. This CDR3 spans 17 amino acids. The CDR3 loop reads CASSLVRGPISGNTIYF. CDR3 DNA sequence: TGTGCCAGCAGCTTAGTCAGGGGGCCTATCTCTGGAAACACCATATATTTT.

V usage is TRBV19 and J usage is TRBJ2-2; no clear D gene. With 1 base removed from V and 0 bases from J, the gap between germline ends came to 6 bases. The germline V gene encodes CDR1 LNHDA and CDR2 SQIVND (reference sequence). The CDR3 loop spans 15 amino acids. The CDR3 DNA sequence: TGTGCCAGTAGTATAGGTCTCGCGAACACCGGGGAGCTGTTTTTT. The encoded protein is CASSIGLANTGELFF. The whole variable domain, filled in from reference TRBV19 and TRBJ2-2, reads DGGITQSPKYLFRKEGQNVTLSCEQNLNHDAMYWYRQDPGQGLRLIYYSQIVNDFQKGDIAEGYSVSREKKESFPLTVTSAQKNPTAFYLCASSIGLANTGELFFGEGSRLTVL.

The chain is built from TRBV25-1 and TRBJ1-1; D is unclear. This CDR3 comprises 13 residues. The V gene lost 3 bases and the J gene lost 10 bases, with 15 bases spanning the gap. CDR1 and CDR2 (germline): MGHDK, SYGVNS. Here the CDR3 reads CASSDLTRRGAFF. DNA for the CDR3: TGTGCCAGCAGTGATCTTACTCGACGGGGAGCTTTCTTT. Using reference TRBV25-1 and TRBJ1-1 for the parts outside the CDR3, the full variable domain is EADIYQTPRYLVIGTGKKITLECSQTMGHDKMYWYQQDPGMELHLIHYSYGVNSTEKGDLSSESTVSRIRTEHFPLTLESARPSHTSQYLCASSDLTRRGAFFGQGTRLTVV.

The chain carries TRBV29-1 and TRBJ2-1, with D unclear. Per germline, CDR1 SQVTM and CDR2 ANQGSEA. The V end was cut by 7 bases, the J end by 12 bases, with 7 bases between. The CDR3 consists of 8 residues. The CDR3 region has the DNA TGCAGCGCAGAAGGGCAGTTCTTC. Its translation: CSAEGQFF.

The V and J genes are TRBV19 and TRBJ1-2; D not resolved. The CDR3 has 16 residues. Germline values: CDR1 LNHDA, CDR2 SQIVND (reference sequence). Trimming stripped 1 base from V and 5 bases from J, with 17 bases between. The CDR3: CASSIVGTPRGYGYTF. The CDR3 DNA reads as TGTGCCAGTAGTATAGTAGGAACACCCCGGGGTTATGGCTACACCTTC.